The 24 T cell receptor beta chains reported below all come from one sample, sequenced in a study of cytomegalovirus exposure and HLA in healthy donors. PCR employed 60 Vbeta and 13 Jbeta primers. Generated by immunoSEQ multiplex PCR, the TCRdb table keeps only in-frame clones and is missing some. The profile covers 180,000 or so clones, with approximately 9.5% appearing a single time and 1% to 1.5% taken by the ten largest. Sequenced material: PBMCs. Receptors were obtained from a woman aged 30 to 39 in good health and CMV-seropositive.

This clone has more than one count but fewer than ten. The chain joins TRBV30 to TRBJ2-1; 10 nucleotides line up with TRBD2. V shed 4 bases and J 9 bases; nucleotides not matched to a gene: 12. The CDR3 contains 15 residues. Germline CDR1 GTSNPN, CDR2 SVGIG (reference sequence). In DNA form, the CDR3 reads TGTGCCTGGATGAGGACCCTAGCGGGAGTGAGTGAGCAGTTCTTC. Its protein product is CAWMRTLAGVSEQFF.

There are a few counts of this clone. This sequence joins TRBV11-2 and TRBJ2-1, with 11 bases aligning to TRBD2. The CDR3 runs to 17 residues. Germline CDR1 reads SGHAT; CDR2 reads FQNNGV. V gave up 1 base and J gave up 7 bases; unmatched junction bases: 9. The CDR3 reads CASSLGLGSGRGNEQFF. As DNA, the CDR3 is TGTGCCAGCAGCTTAGGCCTTGGTAGCGGGAGGGGTAATGAGCAGTTCTTC.

This clone has a handful of counts. CDR3 coding DNA: TGCGCCAGCAGTGGAGGGAAGTACACTGAAGCTTTCTTT. It yields the protein CASSGGKYTEAFF. The chain is built from TRBV10-2 and TRBJ1-1; no clear D. The CDR3 totals 13 residues. With 4 bases removed from V and 3 bases from J, the gap between germline ends came to 9 bases. Looked up from germline, CDR1 is WSHSY and CDR2 is SAAADI.

A few counts support this clone. J is TRBJ1-1 and V is TRBV12-5; no definite D call. V gave up 7 bases and J gave up 6 bases, with 15 bases separating them. The CDR3 is 13 residues long. Per the germline V gene, CDR1 is LGHNT and CDR2 is FRNRAP. CDR3 sequence reads: CASALGLGSEAFF. The CDR3 DNA sequence: TGTGCTAGTGCTCTCGGTCTCGGTTCTGAAGCTTTCTTT. Full variable domain (rest looked up from reference TRBV12-5 and TRBJ1-1): DARVTQTPRHKVTEMGQEVTMRCQPILGHNTVFWYRQTMMQGLELLAYFRNRAPLDDSGMPKDRFSAEMPDATLATLKIQPSEPRDSAVYFCASALGLGSEAFFGQGTRLTVV.

This clone has only a few counts. This chain connects TRBV19 to TRBJ2-3, with TRBD1 matching 7 bases. V lost 1 base and J lost 0; bases outside the gene matches: 1. Germline V gene lookup returns CDR1 LNHDA and CDR2 SQIVND (reference sequence). The length of the CDR3 is 15 residues. Here the CDR3 DNA reads TGTGCCAGTAGTATAGGAGGGGGCAGCACAGATACGCAGTATTTT. Translating it yields CASSIGGGSTDTQYF.

This clone has just a few counts. The V and J genes are TRBV19 and TRBJ2-7; 9 bases map to TRBD1. V lost 5 bases and J lost 0; bases outside the gene matches: 8. This CDR3 has 16 residues. Germline-derived CDR1 and CDR2 are LNHDA and SQIVND (reference sequence). CDR3 bases: TGTGCCAGTAGTCTTACCGGGACAGGGAACTCCTACGAGCAGTACTTC. This encodes CASSLTGTGNSYEQYF.

This chain uses TRBV29-1 with TRBJ1-2; D perhaps matches TRBD1 (5 bases). Per the germline V gene, CDR1 is SQVTM and CDR2 is ANQGSEA. V dropped 6 bases and J dropped 8 bases, with 28 bases sitting between them. The CDR3 contains 16 residues. This CDR3 reads CSVFPSLGPGGRGYTF. The CDR3 DNA follows: TGCAGCGTCTTCCCTTCTCTGGGACCGGGGGGTAGGGGCTACACCTTC.

This clone was recorded many times. The J gene is TRBJ2-6, the V gene TRBV7-3; D unresolved. Between the trimmed V and J ends, which lost 5 bases and 0 bases, there was a span of 8 bases. Germline lookup yields CDR1 SGHTA and CDR2 FQGTGA. The CDR3 runs 15 residues. The CDR3 region is CASSPRFSGANVLTF. The CDR3 region has the DNA TGTGCCAGCAGCCCGAGATTCTCTGGGGCCAACGTCCTGACTTTC.

The CDR3 coding sequence is TGTGCCAGTACCCCGACAGGGTATCATCAGCCCCAGCATTTT. This gives the protein CASTPTGYHQPQHF. The chain links TRBV19 to TRBJ1-5; TRBD1 matches at 7 bases. Trimming took 7 bases from V and 5 from J; bases not matched to a gene: 8. Germline CDR1 and CDR2: LNHDA and SQIVND (reference sequence). The CDR3 runs 14 residues.

This clone was found a few times. This chain links TRBV19 with TRBJ1-1; no reliable D call. V lost 6 bases, J lost 0 bases, and 8 bases lay in between. This CDR3 has 13 amino acids. Germline V CDR1 and CDR2: LNHDA, SQIVND (reference sequence). CDR3 DNA sequence: TGTGCCAGTAGCGCCCAGATGAACACTGAAGCTTTCTTT. It specifies CASSAQMNTEAFF.

The CDR3 loop is CASSLVPWTSGRKDEQYF. The DNA of the CDR3 is TGTGCCAGCAGCTTAGTCCCCTGGACTAGCGGGAGAAAGGACGAGCAGTACTTC. V gene TRBV7-2 combines with J gene TRBJ2-7, with 13 bases matching TRBD2. V shed 1 base and J 5 bases; nucleotides not matched to a gene: 11. CDR1 is SGHTA and CDR2 is FQGNSA in the germline V gene. The CDR3 runs 18 residues.

This chain links TRBV19 with TRBJ1-4, with D possibly TRBD1 on 5 matching bases. V lost 5 bases and J lost 4, with 11 bases in between. Per germline, CDR1 LNHDA and CDR2 SQIVND (reference sequence). There are 14 residues in the CDR3. CDR3: CASSGGHVNEKLFF. DNA of the CDR3: TGTGCCAGTAGTGGCGGACACGTTAATGAAAAACTGTTTTTT.

This clone was counted a few times. The chain links TRBV5-4 to TRBJ2-7, with 9 bases aligning to TRBD2. The CDR3 is 16 residues long. Trimming cost V 4 bases and J 1 base; bases outside gene matches: 9. The germline gives CDR1 SGHNT, CDR2 YYREEE (reference sequence). In nucleotides, the CDR3 is TGTGCCAGCAGCGTAGGGCTTAGCGGGAGATCCTACGAGCAGTACTTC. It is translated as CASSVGLSGRSYEQYF.

This clone was found a few times. This chain links TRBV5-1 with TRBJ2-1, with 7 bases identical to TRBD2. Germline CDR1 reads SGHRS; CDR2 reads YFSETQ. Trimming cost V 6 bases and J 2 bases; bases outside gene matches: 8. CDR3 length: 15 residues. CDR3 sequence: CASKASGQTYNEQFF. DNA of the CDR3: TGCGCCAGCAAAGCTAGCGGCCAAACCTACAATGAGCAGTTCTTC.

The chain is built from TRBV6-1 and TRBJ2-7; tentatively, D is TRBD1 (5 bases). Germline V CDR1 and CDR2: MNHNS, SASEGT. Trimming removed 5 bases from V and 3 bases from J, with 11 bases in between. The CDR3 covers 13 residues. CDR3 DNA sequence: TGTGCCAGCAGTCCTCAGGGATACTACGAGCAGTACTTC. Its protein product is CASSPQGYYEQYF.

This clone was detected only a few times. This chain uses TRBV4-1 with TRBJ2-1; 12 nucleotides agree with TRBD2. The CDR3 is 17 residues long. Unmatched junction bases numbered 6, after V lost 2 bases and J lost 4 bases. Germline-derived CDR1 and CDR2 are MGHRA and YSYEKL. CDR3 DNA sequence: TGCGCCAGCAGCCAAACTAGCGGGAGGAGGACATACAATGAGCAGTTCTTC. This sequence encodes CASSQTSGRRTYNEQFF.

The chain uses TRBV6-1 and TRBJ2-7; no reliable D call. The CDR3 totals 12 residues. The germline gives CDR1 MNHNS, CDR2 SASEGT. The V end was cut by 7 bases, the J end by 3 bases, with 10 bases between. CDR3: CASITYSYEQYF. CDR3 bases: TGTGCCAGCATAACCTACAGCTACGAGCAGTACTTC.

The chain has TRBV9 and TRBJ1-2, with D unresolved. Trimming cost V 0 bases and J 2 bases, with 11 bases left between them. CDR3 length: 15 amino acids. Per germline, CDR1 SGDLS and CDR2 YYNGEE. The CDR3 protein is CASSVAPTPNYGYTF. The CDR3 coding sequence is TGTGCCAGCAGCGTAGCTCCCACACCGAACTATGGCTACACCTTC.

The chain combines TRBV27 with TRBJ1-1; D gene unclear. Trimming cost V 6 bases and J 1 base, with 9 bases left between them. The germline gives CDR1 MNHEY, CDR2 SMNVEV (reference sequence). The CDR3 consists of 13 residues. Here the CDR3 reads CASRWPGNTEAFF. The CDR3 coding sequence is TGTGCCAGCAGGTGGCCGGGGAACACTGAAGCTTTCTTT.

This clone was picked up a small number of times. This rearrangement joins TRBV12-5 to TRBJ2-3; 10 bases map to TRBD1. V was clipped by 5 bases and J by 4 bases; unmatched bases: 9. Germline lookup yields CDR1 LGHNT and CDR2 FRNRAP. The CDR3 has 16 residues. The CDR3, as DNA: TGTGCTAGTGGTGCCGGGACAGGGGTCAGTGCAGATACGCAGTATTTT. Translated, it gives CASGAGTGVSADTQYF. Combining the CDR3 with reference TRBV12-5 and TRBJ2-3 gives the whole variable domain DARVTQTPRHKVTEMGQEVTMRCQPILGHNTVFWYRQTMMQGLELLAYFRNRAPLDDSGMPKDRFSAEMPDATLATLKIQPSEPRDSAVYFCASGAGTGVSADTQYFGPGTRLTVL.

This chain joins TRBV30 and TRBJ1-3, with 7 bases aligning to TRBD1. CDR3 length: 15 residues. The junction had 8 bases not matched to a gene; V was cut back by 2 bases and J by 4 bases. Germline loops: CDR1 GTSNPN, CDR2 SVGIG (reference sequence). The DNA of the CDR3 is TGTGCCTGGAGTATTAGGGGGCTCGCGGGAAACACCATATATTTT. Its translation is CAWSIRGLAGNTIYF.

CDR3 nucleotide sequence: TGTGCCACACGGGGACAGAGCTCTGGAAACACCATATATTTT. Amino acid sequence: CATRGQSSGNTIYF. The genes are TRBV27 and TRBJ1-3, with 7 bases matching TRBD1. CDR1 MNHEY and CDR2 SMNVEV come from the germline V gene (reference sequence). Unmatched junction bases numbered 6, after V lost 10 bases and J lost 0 bases. The CDR3 contains 14 residues.

This clone came up a few times. The rearrangement uses TRBV6-6 and TRBJ2-1, with D uncertain. CDR3 length equals 13 residues. V was clipped by 0 bases and J by 7 bases, with 7 bases between them. Germline lookup yields CDR1 MNHNY and CDR2 SVGAGI (reference sequence). For the CDR3, the DNA is TGTGCCAGCAGTTACTCGCTAGGAAATGAGCAGTTCTTC. Its translation: CASSYSLGNEQFF.

There are a few counts of this clone. The chain couples TRBV7-9 to TRBJ2-2; D is perhaps TRBD1 (6 bases). Germline V gene data show CDR1 as SEHNR and CDR2 as FQNEAQ (reference sequence). The CDR3 contains 16 residues. V was cut by 6 bases and J by 2 bases, with 16 bases left in between. CDR3 loop: CASSQGPGANTGELFF. Written as DNA, the CDR3 is TGTGCCAGCAGTCAAGGGCCAGGGGCTAACACCGGGGAGCTGTTTTTT.